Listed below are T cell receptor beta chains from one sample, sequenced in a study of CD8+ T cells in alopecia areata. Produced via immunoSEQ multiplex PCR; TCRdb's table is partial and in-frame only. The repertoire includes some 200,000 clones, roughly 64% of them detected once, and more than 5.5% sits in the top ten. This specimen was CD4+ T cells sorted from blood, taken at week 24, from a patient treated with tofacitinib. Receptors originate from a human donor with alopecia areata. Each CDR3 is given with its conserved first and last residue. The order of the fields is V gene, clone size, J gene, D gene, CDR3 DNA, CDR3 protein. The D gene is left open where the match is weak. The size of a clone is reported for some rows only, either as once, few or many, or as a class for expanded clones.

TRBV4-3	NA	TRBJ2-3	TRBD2	TGCGCCAGCAGCCAAGAGCCTAGCGGGGGAGAATCCACTAGCACAGATACGCAGTATTTT	CASSQEPSGGESTSTDTQYF
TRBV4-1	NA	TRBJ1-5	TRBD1	TGCGCCAGCAGCCAAGACGGGGCAGGGGGTCAGCCCCAGCATTTT	CASSQDGAGGQPQHF
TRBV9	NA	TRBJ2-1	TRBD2	TGTGCCAGCAGCGTTGAAGCGGGAGGCTACAATGAGCAGTTCTTC	CASSVEAGGYNEQFF
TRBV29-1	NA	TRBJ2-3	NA	TGCAGCGTTGAATGGGGGGGCTCCCCAGATACGCAGTATTTT	CSVEWGGSPDTQYF
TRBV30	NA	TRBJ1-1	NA	TGTGCCTGGAGTGTACGCAGAGAAGCTTTCTTT	CAWSVRREAFF
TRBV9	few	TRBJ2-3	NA	TGTGCCAGCAGCGTAGGGGCACACACAGATACGCAGTATTTT	CASSVGAHTDTQYF
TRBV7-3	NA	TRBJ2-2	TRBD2	TGTGCCAGCAGCCCGGGACTAGCGGGGGGCTGGACCGGGGAGCTGTTTTTT	CASSPGLAGGWTGELFF
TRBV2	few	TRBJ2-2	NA	TGTGCCAGCAAAGGTAGCGGCAACACCGGGGAGCTGTTTTTT	CASKGSGNTGELFF
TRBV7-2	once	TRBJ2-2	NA	TGTGCCAGCAGCTTCTTGGGGGCCACCGGGGAGCTGTTTTTT	CASSFLGATGELFF
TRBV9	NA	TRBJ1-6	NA	TGTGCCAGCAGCTTAGACAGCCACGGCAATTCACCCCTCCACTTT	CASSLDSHGNSPLHF
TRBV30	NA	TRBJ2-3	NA	TGTGCCTGGAGTCCTCTCCGGGACACGCAGTATTTT	CAWSPLRDTQYF
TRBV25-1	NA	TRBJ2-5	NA	TGTGCCAGCAAGAGGGACCCCCAAGAGACCCAGTACTTC	CASKRDPQETQYF
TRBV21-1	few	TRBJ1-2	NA	TGTGCCAGCAGCAAAGATGAGGGTGGGTGCTACACCTTC	CASSKDEGGCYTF
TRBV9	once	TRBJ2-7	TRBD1	TGTGCCAGCAGCGTCCAGGGGGCGGGTGGCGAGCAGTACTTC	CASSVQGAGGEQYF
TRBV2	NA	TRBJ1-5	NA	TGTGCCAGCAGTGTCGGAGGCAATCAGCCCCAGCATTTT	CASSVGGNQPQHF
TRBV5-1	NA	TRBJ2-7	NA	TGCGCCAGCAGCTCCCAAGAGACCAAATTCTACGAGCAGTACTTC	CASSSQETKFYEQYF
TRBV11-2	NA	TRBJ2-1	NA	TGTGCCAGCAGCTCGGCCGGATGGGAGCAGTTCTTC	CASSSAGWEQFF
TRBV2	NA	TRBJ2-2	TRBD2	TGTGCCAGCAAGAGGCTAGCGGGTGACACCGGGGAGCTGTTTTTT	CASKRLAGDTGELFF
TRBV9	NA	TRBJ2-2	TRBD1	TGTGCCAGCAGCATGCGGGGACAGGGGGCGACCGGGGAGCTGTTTTTT	CASSMRGQGATGELFF
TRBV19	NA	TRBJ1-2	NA	TGTGCCAGTAGTATGTGGCAGGGAGGCTATGGCTACACCTTC	CASSMWQGGYGYTF
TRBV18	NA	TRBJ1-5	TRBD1	TGTGCCAGCTCGTATACAGGGGAGAATCAGCCCCAGCATTTT	CASSYTGENQPQHF
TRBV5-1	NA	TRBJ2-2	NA	TGCGCCAGCAGCGCACGGAATGGGGCCGGGGAGCTGTTTTTT	CASSARNGAGELFF
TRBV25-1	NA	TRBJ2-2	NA	TGTGCCAGCAACTTGGGGTTCACCGGGGAGCTGTTTTTT	CASNLGFTGELFF
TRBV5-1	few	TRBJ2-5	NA	TGCGCCAGCAGCCCGAACAGGGAGGGAGAGACCCAGTACTTC	CASSPNREGETQYF
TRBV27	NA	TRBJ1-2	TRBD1	TGTGCCAGCAGTAACGGACAGGGACCTACTTCTAACTATGGCTACACCTTC	CASSNGQGPTSNYGYTF
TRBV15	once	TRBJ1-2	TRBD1	TGTGCCACCAGCAGAGATCGGGGACAGGTTCTGGTCTATGGCTACACCTTC	CATSRDRGQVLVYGYTF
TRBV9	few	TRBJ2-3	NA	TGTGCCAGCAGCGTGTCGGCGGGGACTAGCACAGATACGCAGTATTTT	CASSVSAGTSTDTQYF
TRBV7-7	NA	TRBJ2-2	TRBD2	TGTGCCAGCAGCTTGCTAGCGGGAGGGCCCGGGGAGCTGTTTTTT	CASSLLAGGPGELFF
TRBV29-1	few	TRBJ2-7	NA	TGCAGCGTTGCTGTAAGAGAGGTTGTGCACGAGCAGTACTTC	CSVAVREVVHEQYF
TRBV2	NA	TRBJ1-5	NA	TGTGCCAGCAGTGAAGTAGTTAGCAATCAGCCCCAGCATTTT	CASSEVVSNQPQHF
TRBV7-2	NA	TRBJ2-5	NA	TGTGCCAGCAGCTTAGAAATACCTCAAATTGGGTCGGAGACCCAGTACTTC	CASSLEIPQIGSETQYF
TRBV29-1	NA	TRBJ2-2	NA	TGCAGCGACACCCCACAGGGCCCCAGGGACGCCGGGGAGCTGTTTTTT	CSDTPQGPRDAGELFF
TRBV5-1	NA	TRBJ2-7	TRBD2	TGCGCCAGCAGCTTGCTTCTAGCGGAACCCGAGCAGTACTTC	CASSLLLAEPEQYF
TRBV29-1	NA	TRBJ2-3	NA	TGCAGCGTTATTTTGTCGGGGGGCCCGACAGATACGCAGTATTTT	CSVILSGGPTDTQYF
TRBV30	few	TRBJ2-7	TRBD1	TGTGCCTGGAGCCGGGACAGGGCCTACGAGCAGTACTTC	CAWSRDRAYEQYF
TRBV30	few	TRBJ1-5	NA	TGTGCCTGGAGGAAAGGGACCCGGCCCCAGCATTTT	CAWRKGTRPQHF
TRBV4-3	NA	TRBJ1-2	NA	TGCGCCAGCAGCCAAGATTTGGGCAGAAACTATGGCTACACCTTC	CASSQDLGRNYGYTF
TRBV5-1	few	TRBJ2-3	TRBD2	TGCGCCAGCAGCATCACAACTAGCGAGAGCACAGATACGCAGTATTTT	CASSITTSESTDTQYF
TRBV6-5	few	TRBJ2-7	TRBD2	TGTGCCAGCACGAGTAGCGGGAGGGCCTACGAGCAGTACTTC	CASTSSGRAYEQYF
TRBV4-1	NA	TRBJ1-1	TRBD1	TGCGCCAGCAGCCGGGACAGGGCTGAAGCTTTCTTT	CASSRDRAEAFF
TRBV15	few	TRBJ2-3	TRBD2	TGTGCCACCAGCAGGGCGGGAGAACGCACAGATACGCAGTATTTT	CATSRAGERTDTQYF